This T cell receptor (beta chain) derives from a study of Ad26.COV2.S vaccination and SARS-CoV-2 variants. Overall study results and limits: Substantial breadth was reportedly displayed by spike-specific CD8+ and CD4+ T cell responses after vaccination. Among vaccine recipients, spike-specific TCR breadth exceeded that of placebo recipients. Similar non-spike TCR breadth was seen in vaccine and placebo recipients. Using TCR breadth and depth analyses may have led to underestimated total T cell responses.

On this clone: What it binds is unknown.

TCRdb's copy holds only in-frame clones and misses some; the assay was immunoSEQ multiplex PCR. The repertoire has about 350,000 clones, roughly nine tenths of them found once; the top ten carry 3.5% to 4.5%. This CDR3 comprises 15 residues. Per the germline V gene, CDR1 is LGHNA and CDR2 is YSLEER. V was shortened by 1 base and J by 6 bases, with 13 bases between the two germline ends. The TCR comes from a human donor who had recovered from COVID-19. The chain links TRBV4-3 to TRBJ1-5; TRBD1 might be the D (5 bases). The sequenced sample was peripheral blood, obtained after recovery from COVID-19. The CDR3 protein is CASSQGRRGFQPQHF. For the CDR3, the DNA is TGCGCCAGCAGCCAAGGAAGGAGGGGTTTTCAGCCCCAGCATTTT.